This T cell receptor beta chain was documented in a study of cytomegalovirus exposure and HLA in healthy donors. Study in general: Caucasian-associated ancestry cluster membership applied to approximately 84% of about 370 genotyped donors.

In the case of this clone: Its antigen is still unknown.

Regarding the study as a whole: Several of the most significant clusters were apparently associated with common viral pathogens in a later analysis.

Vbeta (60) and Jbeta (13) primers were used in the PCR. The protocol was immunoSEQ multiplex PCR, while the TCRdb copy is restricted to in-frame clones and leaves out a portion. The sample carries over 200,000 clones, approximately 82% recorded once. Sequenced input: PBMCs. This TCR was recovered from a male donor in good health and CMV-seronegative.

The CDR3 bases are TGTGCCAGCAGTGGAGGATGGGGGACTGGGGTTTCAGATACGCAGTATTTT. This translates into CASSGGWGTGVSDTQYF. The chain couples TRBV25-1 to TRBJ2-3; tentatively, D is TRBD2 (6 bases). The V and J ends lost 4 bases and 4 bases respectively, with 21 bases between them. Germline V CDR1 and CDR2: MGHDK, SYGVNS. This CDR3 spans 17 amino acids. Full variable domain (missing parts from reference TRBV25-1 and TRBJ2-3): EADIYQTPRYLVIGTGKKITLECSQTMGHDKMYWYQQDPGMELHLIHYSYGVNSTEKGDLSSESTVSRIRTEHFPLTLESARPSHTSQYLCASSGGWGTGVSDTQYFGPGTRLTVL.